A single sample is the source of the 12 T cell receptor beta chains below, sequenced in a study of Tregs in tolerant kidney transplant recipients. This table comes from immunoSEQ multiplex PCR, and its TCRdb copy is limited to in-frame clones, with some not included. This table lists roughly 50,000 clones. The material sequenced was CD4+ T cells from blood, taken before the transplant. Receptor source: a human donor who received a combined kidney and bone marrow transplant.

Regarding this clone: The read stops 3 residues short of the end of the CDR3; the missing end is completed from the germline J gene. This chain uses TRBV19 with TRBJ1-2, with unresolved D. The CDR3 is 15 residues long. Trimming cost V 1 base and J 0 bases, with 9 bases left between them. Germline V gene data show CDR1 as LNHDA and CDR2 as SQIVND (reference sequence). CDR3 bases read: TGTGCCAGTAGTATAGTGGGTAGCGCTAACTATGGC. It specifies CASSIVGSANYG. The entire CDR3 is CASSIVGSANYGYTF.

In regard to this clone: The read ends 3 residues early relative to the CDR3; the germline J gene fills the gap. This chain joins TRBV7-2 and TRBJ2-5; D uncertain. CDR3 length: 13 amino acids. Looked up from germline, CDR1 is SGHTA and CDR2 is FQGNSA. Between the trimmed V and J ends, which lost 2 bases and 2 bases, there was a span of 6 bases. CDR3 residues: CASSLQRQETQYF. The DNA read from the CDR3 is TGTGCCAGCAGCTTACAGAGACAAGAGACC.

A note on this clone: From the germline J gene comes the end of the CDR3, since the read stops 3 residues before it. The chain carries TRBV2 and TRBJ2-4; maybe TRBD2 (6 bases). The CDR3 length is 16 residues. CDR1 and CDR2 (germline): SNHLY, FYNNEI. The V end was cut by 4 bases, the J end by 5 bases, with 18 bases between. The CDR3 region is CASSAPGLQGENIQYF. Incomplete CDR3 DNA: TGTGCCAGCAGTGCCCCGGGACTGCAGGGAGAAAACATT.

Of note for this clone: From the germline J gene comes the end of the CDR3, since the read stops 3 residues before it. This chain links TRBV18 with TRBJ2-7; TRBD1 agrees at 9 bases. CDR1 KGHSH and CDR2 LQKENI come from the germline V gene. This CDR3 is built from 16 residues. V shed 3 bases and J 2 bases; nucleotides not matched to a gene: 8. The CDR3 sequence is CASSPTPGTGTYEQYF. The covered CDR3 bases are TGTGCCAGCTCACCTACTCCCGGGACAGGGACCTACGAG. Full variable domain (outside the CDR3, taken from reference TRBV18 and TRBJ2-7): NAGVMQNPRHLVRRRGQEARLRCSPMKGHSHVYWYRQLPEEGLKFMVYLQKENIIDESGMPKERFSAEFPKEGPSILRIQQVVRGDSAAYFCASSPTPGTGTYEQYFGPGTRLTVT.

Turning to this clone: Read coverage stops 3 residues before the CDR3 terminus; the germline J gene supplies the remainder. This chain joins TRBV19 and TRBJ2-2, with unresolved D. V lost 7 bases, J lost 0 bases, and 15 bases lay in between. Germline CDR1 LNHDA, CDR2 SQIVND (reference sequence). This CDR3 region has 16 residues. The CDR3 here is CASTLGTLSNTGELFF. The DNA read from the CDR3 is TGTGCCAGTACCCTAGGCACCCTATCGAACACCGGGGAG.

CDR3 region: CASSEDGGVQETQYF. CDR3 DNA, as far as it was read: TGTGCCAGCAGTGAAGACGGGGGGGTTCAAGAGACC. The V and J genes are TRBV2 and TRBJ2-5; 8 nucleotides agree with TRBD2. The read gets to within 3 residues of the CDR3 end, and the germline J gene fills in the rest. J gave up 2 bases and V 1 base, and 3 bases lay outside the gene matches. Germline V lookup: CDR1 SNHLY, CDR2 FYNNEI. This CDR3 region has 15 residues.

The part of the CDR3 DNA that was read is TGTGCCAGCAGCTTTCCGGGACTTACCCCTTACGAG. Protein: CASSFPGLTPYE. The full CDR3 reads CASSFPGLTPYEQYF. V gene TRBV7-2 combines with J gene TRBJ2-7, with D possibly TRBD2 on 6 matching bases. The read halts 3 residues ahead of the CDR3 end, with the missing end drawn from the germline J gene. Trimming cost V 3 bases and J 4 bases, with 16 bases left between them. The CDR3 runs 15 residues. Germline CDR1 is SGHTA and CDR2 is FQGNSA.

CDR3 bases read: TGCGCCAGCAGTTTCGGACAGGGT. Protein: CASSFGQG. The CDR3 as a whole reads CASSFGQGAFF. The V call is TRBV5-1, the J call TRBJ1-1; 8 positions agree with TRBD1. The read falls 3 residues short of the CDR3 end, and the missing part is taken from the germline J gene. Per germline, CDR1 SGHRS and CDR2 YFSETQ. The CDR3 extends over 11 amino acids.

In the case of this clone: The read ends 3 residues early relative to the CDR3; the germline J gene fills the gap. The chain uses TRBV6-2 or TRBV6-3 and TRBJ1-5; D remains ambiguous. CDR1 is MNHEY, CDR2 SVGEGT, per germline. V shed 5 bases and J shed 0 bases, with 11 bases lying between them. This CDR3 region has 15 residues. CDR3 sequence reads: CASSQAAGSNQPQHF. Incomplete CDR3 DNA: TGTGCCAGCAGTCAGGCTGCGGGTAGCAATCAGCCC.

CDR3: CASNLGQGYEQYF. Partial CDR3 DNA: TGTGCCAGCAACCTAGGACAGGGCTACGAG. The chain is built from TRBV6-2 or TRBV6-3 and TRBJ2-7, with TRBD1 matching 8 bases. The read comes to an end 3 residues before the CDR3 does, leaving the germline J gene to fill in the end. Per the germline V gene, CDR1 is MNHEY and CDR2 is SVGEGT. The CDR3 is made up of 13 amino acids. Unmatched junction bases numbered 5, after V lost 7 bases and J lost 3 bases.

Remarks on this clone: Coverage ceases 3 residues before the CDR3 finishes, and the germline J gene fills in the end. The V and J genes are TRBV19 and TRBJ2-3; D is perhaps TRBD1 (5 bases). V was clipped by 7 bases and J by 0 bases, with 17 bases between them. The CDR3 is 16 amino acids. Germline CDR1 and CDR2: LNHDA and SQIVND (reference sequence). CDR3 DNA, as far as it was read: TGTGCCAGTAAGGGGAAGAAGGGAACTAGCACAGATACG. This codes for CASKGKKGTSTDT. The full-length CDR3 reads as CASKGKKGTSTDTQYF.

Comments on this clone: The CDR3 end lies 3 residues beyond the end of the read and is filled in from the germline J gene. This chain joins TRBV5-1 and TRBJ2-2, with D uncertain. From germline, CDR1 is SGHRS and CDR2 YFSETQ. The CDR3 spans 14 residues. Trimming stripped 7 bases from V and 4 bases from J, with 14 bases between. CDR3 DNA, as far as it was read: TGCGCCAGCGGATGGGCTTTGGGCACCGGGGAG. Protein sequence: CASGWALGTGE. The entire CDR3 reads CASGWALGTGELFF. Filled out from reference TRBV5-1 and TRBJ2-2, the complete variable domain reads KAGVTQTPRYLIKTRGQQVTLSCSPISGHRSVSWYQQTPGQGLQFLFEYFSETQRNKGNFPGRFSGRQFSNSRSEMNVSTLELGDSALYLCASGWALGTGELFFGEGSRLTVL.